The 4 T cell receptor beta chains listed next were all sequenced from one sample in a study of blood T cell repertoires in COVID-19. Using immunoSEQ multiplex PCR, the repertoire was profiled, and TCRdb retains in-frame clones only, with some absent. The data show approximately 68,000 clones, approximately 80% seen once. The sequencing sample was made of peripheral blood. The receptors stem from an elderly man with active COVID-19.

The genes are TRBV6-4 and TRBJ2-1; D uncertain. CDR1 and CDR2 from the germline V gene are MRHNA and SNTAGT. Trimming stripped 3 bases from V and 5 bases from J, with 8 bases between. The CDR3 runs to 13 residues. CDR3 coding DNA: TGTGCCAGCAGTGAGGAGCCCAACAATGAGCAGTTCTTC. This sequence encodes CASSEEPNNEQFF.

The V gene is TRBV9, the J gene TRBJ2-5; 8 nucleotides align to TRBD1. J gave up 5 bases and V 0 bases, and 9 bases lay outside the gene matches. Looked up from germline, CDR1 is SGDLS and CDR2 is YYNGEE. The CDR3 totals 16 residues. The CDR3, as DNA: TGTGCCAGCAGCGTAGGGGGGCAGGGGGCGCGGGAGACCCAGTACTTC. Protein sequence: CASSVGGQGARETQYF.

V usage is TRBV10-2 and J usage is TRBJ2-5; 8 bases are shared with TRBD1. There are 13 residues in the CDR3. The junction had 2 bases not matched to a gene; V was cut back by 6 bases and J by 2 bases. Germline V gene sequence: CDR1 WSHSY, CDR2 SAAADI. The CDR3 coding sequence is TGCGCCAGCAGAACAGGGGGGCAAGAGACCCAGTACTTC. This encodes CASRTGGQETQYF.

V gene TRBV29-1 combines with J gene TRBJ2-1; the D gene is possibly TRBD2 (5 bases). The V gene lost 8 bases and the J gene lost 6 bases, with 11 bases spanning the gap. Germline V CDR1 and CDR2: SQVTM, ANQGSEA. CDR3 length: 11 amino acids. The CDR3 here is CSSAGTNEQFF. CDR3 DNA: TGCAGCAGCGCGGGCACCAATGAGCAGTTCTTC.